This TCR beta chain is drawn from a study of shared clonotypes between healthy human individuals (TCRdb year 2020). About the full investigation: Three men and two women, aged 18 to 49 years, made up the cohort. Per donor, three plates each were used for CD4 naive and CD4 memory, two for CD8 naive, and one for CD8 memory. The study deeply sequenced blood TCR repertoires of five healthy adults to estimate repertoire size and the extent of clonotype sharing between individuals. Libraries were prepared and TCR repertoires were sequenced by different laboratories using diverse techniques, in order to increase sequencing depth and limit assay-specific biases. Between about 0.94 and 8.9 billion PBMCs per donor were obtained by leukapheresis.

TCR CDR3 regions were amplified from genomic DNA by multiplex PCR using the deep immunoSEQ assay. For each cell subset, the extracted genomic DNA was distributed evenly across all wells of several immunoSEQ 96-well plates, and each plate served as one replicate. For sorted subsets, about 200 ng genomic DNA, equal to about 30,000 T cell genomes, was loaded into each replicate PCR. Purified libraries were quantified with a Qubit 3.0 fluorometer, sized on a Bioanalyzer 2100, and re-quantified with the KAPA Library Quantification kit. Every immunoSEQ 96-well plate was sequenced on a separate single-read 150-cycle Illumina NextSeq 550 flow cell. On the study's bioinformatics: Because the immunoSEQ output held only junctional sequences and lacked quality scores, the filtering could not match the filtering applied to full-length reads. To assign V/J genes and CDR3, sequences were annotated using PyIR, a Python wrapper for IgBLAST v1.9, with IMGT germline references. Reads with weak V/J assignments (E-value above 1e-6), missing CDR3, stop codons, out-of-frame junctions, or ambiguous translated residues were removed. V3J clonotypes were defined as sequences sharing an identical inferred V gene, J gene, and CDR3 amino acid sequence. Percentage overlap between repertoires was calculated by dividing the number of shared unique clonotypes by the size of the smaller repertoire. Repertoire richness was assessed with RTK rarefaction, the Chao1 estimator, and Recon v2.1 estimates of unobserved clonotypes. Generation probabilities were computed with OLGA for all TCRbeta clonotypes obtained by the gDNA method from several donors. TCRdb's version of the immuneACCESS table is confined to in-frame rearrangements and falls short of the full clone set. An unresolved V gene accounts for under half of the shortfall where checked; the remainder is of unknown origin. V and J calls and clone size are as listed in that table; D and trimming were resolved from the DNA. The table for this sample lists around 2.5 million clones; 80% to 95% of them were counted only once. The ten largest clones represent 0.36% of the sample.

Study-wide findings and limitations: Across a few donors, roughly 5.1% of naive CD4, roughly 3.5% of naive CD8, 2% to 2.5% of memory CD4, and approximately 0.4% of memory CD8 clonotypes were shared. Rarefaction of sorted-subset datasets indicated incomplete sequencing despite the large sequencing depth. Larger estimated clonotype richness was generally found for naive subsets than for memory subsets. The small number of donors limited the genetic and exposure-history diversity represented. Pairwise subsampling indicated that sequencing depth was expected to affect the degree of clonotype sharing among donors. Higher generation probabilities were observed for clonotypes shared by all four sorted-subset donors than for non-shared clonotypes. Only blood was sampled, and tissue TCR repertoires likely differ from those in blood.

For this clone: No antigen is known for it. Per-nucleotide qualities are absent, and no much larger clonotype sits a single base away.

Healthy HIV-negative adults with no recently reported acute infections or vaccinations were included as donors. Only Caucasian adults living in Nashville, Tennessee, USA were represented among the donors. CD4+ T cells were enriched by magnetic negative selection, after which naive cells were positively selected on CD45RA and the negative fraction was taken as the memory subset. Blood was obtained by leukapheresis, after which PBMCs were separated by Ficoll-Histopaque density gradient centrifugation and cryopreserved in liquid nitrogen vapor phase. Analytical flow cytometry was used to check the purity and quantity of every magnetically sorted T cell population. Genomic DNA was isolated from each sorted fraction and quantified by UV absorbance on a Nanodrop 2000c. The receptor was derived from a man aged 18 to 30 in good health. Some clones in this sample may be carry-over from other donors' samples. The material sequenced was naive CD4+ T cells from PBMCs. Reading the label with the study, this specimen's cell subset or site is: CD45RA+ positively selected.

The DNA reads TGCGCCAGCAGCCACAGACTAGCGGCTTATAATACAGATACGCAGTATTTT. Its amino acids are CASSHRLAAYNTDTQYF. The sequence joins TRBV4-3 to TRBJ2-3, and 9 junctional nucleotides match TRBD2. CDR1 and CDR2, looked up from the germline V gene, are LGHNA and YSLEER. Unmatched junction bases come to 10, with V trimmed by 3 bases and J by 3 bases. The CDR3, from cysteine to phenylalanine, totals 17 residues. Only the CDR3 DNA is retained, 51 bases long and in frame from the first base.